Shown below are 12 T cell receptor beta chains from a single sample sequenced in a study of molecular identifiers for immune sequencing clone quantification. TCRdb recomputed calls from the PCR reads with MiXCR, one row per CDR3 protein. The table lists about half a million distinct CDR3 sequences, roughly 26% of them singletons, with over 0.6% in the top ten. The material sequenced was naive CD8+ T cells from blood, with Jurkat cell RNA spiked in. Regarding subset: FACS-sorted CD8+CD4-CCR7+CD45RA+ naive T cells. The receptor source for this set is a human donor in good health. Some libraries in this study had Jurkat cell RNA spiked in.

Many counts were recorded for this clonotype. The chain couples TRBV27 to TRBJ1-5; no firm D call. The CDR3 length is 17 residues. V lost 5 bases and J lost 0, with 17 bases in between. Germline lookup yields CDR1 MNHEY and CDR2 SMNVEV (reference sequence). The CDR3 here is CASSPGAVIYSNQPQHF. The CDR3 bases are TGTGCCAGCAGTCCCGGAGCAGTCATCTATAGCAATCAGCCCCAGCATTTT.

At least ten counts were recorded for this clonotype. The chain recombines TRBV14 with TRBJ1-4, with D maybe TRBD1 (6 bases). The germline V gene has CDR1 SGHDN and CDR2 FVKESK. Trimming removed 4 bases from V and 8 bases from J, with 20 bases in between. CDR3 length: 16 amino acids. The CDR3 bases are TGTGCCAGCAGCCGAGAGCGTGCCAGGGGTGGCGAAAAACTGTTTTTT. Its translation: CASSRERARGGEKLFF.

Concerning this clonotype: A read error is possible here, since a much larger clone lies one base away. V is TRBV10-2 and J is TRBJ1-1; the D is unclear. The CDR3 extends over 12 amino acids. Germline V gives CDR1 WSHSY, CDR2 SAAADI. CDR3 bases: TGCGCCAGCAGTGAGAGTTACACTGAAACTTTCTTT. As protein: CASSESYTETFF.

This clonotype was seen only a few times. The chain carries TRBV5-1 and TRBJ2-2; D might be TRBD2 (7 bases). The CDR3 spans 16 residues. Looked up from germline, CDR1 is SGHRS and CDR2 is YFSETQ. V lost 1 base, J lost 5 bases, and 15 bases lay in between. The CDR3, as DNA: TGCGCCAGCAGCTTGTTTCCCAGGGGAGGGACCGGGGAGCTGTTTTTT. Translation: CASSLFPRGGTGELFF.

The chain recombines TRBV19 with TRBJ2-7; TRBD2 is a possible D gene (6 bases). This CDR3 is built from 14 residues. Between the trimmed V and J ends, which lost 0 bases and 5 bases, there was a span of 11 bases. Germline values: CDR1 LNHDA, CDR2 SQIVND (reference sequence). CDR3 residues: CASSIDNRGNEQYF. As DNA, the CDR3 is TGTGCCAGTAGTATAGATAATCGGGGGAACGAGCAGTACTTC.

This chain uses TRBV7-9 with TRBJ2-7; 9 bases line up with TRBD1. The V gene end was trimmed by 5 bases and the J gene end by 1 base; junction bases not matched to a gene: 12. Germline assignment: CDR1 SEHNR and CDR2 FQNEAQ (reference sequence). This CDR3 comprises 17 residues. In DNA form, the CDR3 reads TGTGCCAGCAGCCCAAGCGGACAGGGGCCGGGGTCCTACGAGCAGTACTTC. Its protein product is CASSPSGQGPGSYEQYF. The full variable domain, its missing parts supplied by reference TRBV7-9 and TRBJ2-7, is DTGVSQNPRHKITKRGQNVTFRCDPISEHNRLYWYRQTLGQGPEFLTYFQNEAQLEKSRLLSDRFSAERPKGSFSTLEIQRTEQGDSAMYLCASSPSGQGPGSYEQYFGPGTRLTVT.

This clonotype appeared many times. CDR3 amino acids: CSVVLQQREGPDTQYF. CDR3 DNA: TGCAGCGTTGTTCTCCAACAGCGGGAGGGCCCAGATACGCAGTATTTT. The rearrangement joins TRBV29-1 to TRBJ2-3; 10 bases agree with TRBD2. Germline CDR1 reads SQVTM; CDR2 reads ANQGSEA. V trimming: 4 bases; J trimming: 4 bases; junction bases outside the gene matches: 11. The CDR3 length is 16 residues.

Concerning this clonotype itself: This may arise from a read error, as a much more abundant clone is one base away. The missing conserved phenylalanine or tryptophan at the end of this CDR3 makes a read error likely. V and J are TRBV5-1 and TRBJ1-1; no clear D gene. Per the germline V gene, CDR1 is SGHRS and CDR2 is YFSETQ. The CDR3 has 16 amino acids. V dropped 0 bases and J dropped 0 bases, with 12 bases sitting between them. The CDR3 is CASSLDAETMNTEAFL. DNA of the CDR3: TGCGCCAGCAGCTTGGACGCGGAGACAATGAACACTGAAGCTTTCCTT.

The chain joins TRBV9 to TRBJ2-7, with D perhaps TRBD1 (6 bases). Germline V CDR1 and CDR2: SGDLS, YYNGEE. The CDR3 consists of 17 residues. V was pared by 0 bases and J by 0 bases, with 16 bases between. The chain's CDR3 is CASSVEPRTAPSYEQYF. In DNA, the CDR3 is TGTGCCAGCAGCGTAGAGCCCCGGACAGCCCCCTCCTACGAGCAGTACTTC.

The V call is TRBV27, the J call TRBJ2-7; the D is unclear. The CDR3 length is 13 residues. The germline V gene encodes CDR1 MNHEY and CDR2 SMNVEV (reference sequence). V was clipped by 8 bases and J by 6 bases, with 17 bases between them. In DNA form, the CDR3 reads TGTGCCAGCTCTGTGGACCGAGCAGGCGAGCAGTACTTC. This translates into CASSVDRAGEQYF.

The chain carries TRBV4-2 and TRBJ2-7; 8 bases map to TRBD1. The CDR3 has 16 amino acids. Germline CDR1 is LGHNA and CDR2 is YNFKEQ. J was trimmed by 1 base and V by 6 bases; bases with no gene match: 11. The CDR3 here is CASSLSPTGESYEQYF. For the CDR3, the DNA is TGTGCCAGCAGTCTAAGTCCGACAGGGGAATCCTACGAGCAGTACTTC.

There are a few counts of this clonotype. The CDR3 here is CASKDRDRGSRSEAFF. CDR3 DNA sequence: TGTGCCAGTAAGGACCGGGACAGGGGGAGTAGGTCTGAAGCTTTCTTT. The rearrangement links TRBV19 to TRBJ1-1, with 11 bases that match TRBD1. Trimming took 7 bases from V and 6 from J; bases not matched to a gene: 13. The CDR3 contains 16 residues. Germline CDR1 is LNHDA and CDR2 is SQIVND (reference sequence).